These 27 T cell receptor beta chains came from one sample sequenced in a study of vaccination and CD4 T cells after COVID-19 (dated by TCRdb to between 2021 and 2024). What this sample's treatment or condition label stands for: roughly ten-day PBMC culture with coronavirus spike peptide pools or control peptides (ViraFEST assay). The antigens these receptors bind are not known. The library was prepared using PCR. Data came from an Illumina iSeq 100. DNA from cultured CD4+ T cells underwent TCR sequencing with the Oncomine TCR Beta short-read assay at the Johns Hopkins FTIC core. The public reads were reprocessed in TCRdb via fastp at Q25 and MiXCR, keeping in-frame beta chains. All rows with the same CDR3 protein become a single entry with the most common DNA and genes. This sample holds approximately 12,000 distinct CDR3 sequences; about 44% were observed only once. The ten largest clones represent about 16% of the sample.

The sequenced sample was CD4+ T cells from blood, cultured in vitro. The receptors derive from a human donor who had recovered from COVID-19.

This clonotype was detected a few times. V gene TRBV2 combines with J gene TRBJ1-6, with 7 bases that match TRBD1. The CDR3 totals 15 residues. The junction had 6 bases not matched to a gene; V was cut back by 3 bases and J by 7 bases. Germline V gene data show CDR1 as SNHLY and CDR2 as FYNNEI. CDR3 protein: CASSDLQGLNSPLHF. Written as DNA, the CDR3 is TGTGCCAGCAGTGATTTACAGGGGTTGAATTCACCCCTCCACTTT.

The chain has TRBV12-3 or TRBV12-4 and TRBJ1-4, with a possible D match to TRBD1 (6 bases). CDR3 length equals 14 residues. V was pared by 6 bases and J by 11 bases, with 19 bases between. The CDR3 DNA sequence: TGTGCCAGCAGCCTCGGACAGTTTTTAGGGAAACTGTTTTTT. Its protein is CASSLGQFLGKLFF.

This clonotype was picked up a small number of times. V gene TRBV10-2 combines with J gene TRBJ2-5; TRBD2 agrees at 11 bases. CDR1 and CDR2 (germline): WSHSY, SAAADI. The V and J ends lost 3 bases and 5 bases, in that order; junction bases with no gene match: 2. This CDR3 comprises 14 residues. The CDR3 sequence is CASSDLAGGETQYF. In DNA, the CDR3 is TGCGCCAGCAGTGATCTAGCGGGAGGTGAGACCCAGTACTTC.

V and J are TRBV6-2 or TRBV6-3 and TRBJ2-5; perhaps TRBD2 as D (5 bases). CDR1 is MNHEY and CDR2 is SVGEGT in the germline V gene. V lost 2 bases to trimming and J lost 4 bases, with 5 bases between them. The CDR3 spans 12 residues. The CDR3 DNA is TGTGCCAGCAGTTACGCGGGAGAGACCCAGTACTTC. Translated: CASSYAGETQYF.

The chain employs TRBV6-2 or TRBV6-3 and TRBJ2-5; 8 nucleotides align to TRBD1. CDR1 is MNHEY and CDR2 is SVGEGT in the germline V gene. There are 13 residues in the CDR3. Trimming cost V 6 bases and J 5 bases; bases outside gene matches: 5. The CDR3 spells CASSRQGSETQYF. As DNA, the CDR3 is TGTGCCAGCAGCCGACAGGGGAGCGAGACCCAGTACTTC.

The gene calls are TRBV29-1 and TRBJ2-7; TRBD2 is a possible D gene (5 bases). This CDR3 contains 14 residues. V lost 6 bases, J lost 3 bases, and 18 bases lay in between. In germline, CDR1 is SQVTM, CDR2 ANQGSEA. The CDR3 DNA is TGCAGCGTAGAAAGCCCCTCTAGCCGCTACGAGCAGTACTTC. Translating it yields CSVESPSSRYEQYF.

The V call is TRBV2, the J call TRBJ2-1; 14 nucleotides agree with TRBD2. Losses at the gene ends were 5 bases for V and 9 bases for J; bases not matched to a gene: 6. Germline loops: CDR1 SNHLY, CDR2 FYNNEI. This CDR3 has 15 residues. This CDR3 reads CASSIGTSGSGEQFF. For the CDR3, the DNA is TGTGCCAGCAGTATCGGGACTAGCGGGAGCGGTGAGCAGTTCTTC.

This chain uses TRBV28 with TRBJ1-5; D gene unclear. CDR1 is MDHEN and CDR2 is SYDVKM in the germline V gene. This CDR3 spans 16 amino acids. The V gene lost 8 bases and the J gene lost 2 bases, with 19 bases spanning the gap. CDR3 sequence: CASRRSRLSGNQPQHF. The CDR3 DNA reads TGTGCCAGCCGCCGATCTCGGCTTAGCGGCAATCAGCCCCAGCATTTT.

The chain links TRBV2 to TRBJ2-1; no definite D call. Between the trimmed V and J ends, which lost 7 bases and 2 bases, there was a span of 15 bases. Germline V gene sequence: CDR1 SNHLY, CDR2 FYNNEI. This CDR3 has 15 amino acids. CDR3 sequence (DNA): TGTGCCAGCAAAACTGACTTGTCAACCTACAATGAGCAGTTCTTC. It encodes CASKTDLSTYNEQFF.

The V and J genes are TRBV28 and TRBJ2-1; maybe TRBD1 (7 bases). The V gene's germline CDR1 is MDHEN and CDR2 SYDVKM. CDR3 length: 12 residues. V shed 6 bases and J shed 6 bases, with 9 bases lying between them. The CDR3 here is CASRQGGNEQFF. For the CDR3, the DNA is TGTGCCAGCAGGCAGGGGGGCAATGAGCAGTTCTTC.

CDR3 coding DNA: TGCGCCAGCAGCTTGTTCGGGGGGCAGGATTCCTACGAGCAGTACTTC. This gives the protein CASSLFGGQDSYEQYF. The genes are TRBV5-1 and TRBJ2-7; D is possibly TRBD2 (7 bases). CDR3 size: 16 residues. Trimming cost V 1 base and J 1 base, with 15 bases left between them. Germline CDR1 reads SGHRS; CDR2 reads YFSETQ.

The chain recombines TRBV9 with TRBJ2-1; 7 bases match TRBD2. The CDR3 loop spans 15 amino acids. Trimming at V came to 2 bases and at J to 2 bases, leaving 4 bases not matched to a gene. Germline-derived CDR1 and CDR2 are SGDLS and YYNGEE. The CDR3 bases are TGTGCCAGCAGCGTCGCTAGCGGAACCTACAATGAGCAGTTCTTC. Residues: CASSVASGTYNEQFF.

A remark on this clonotype: Relative to the germline gene, one junction end is altered; a read error may explain this. The V gene is TRBV7-7, the J gene TRBJ2-2; possibly TRBD2 for D (5 bases). CDR3 length equals 15 residues. CDR1 and CDR2 from the germline V gene are SSHAT and FNYEAQ (reference sequence). As DNA, the CDR3 is TGTGCTAGCAGCCACCAGCGAGGAGGCACCGGGGAGCTGTTTTTT. Protein product: CASSHQRGGTGELFF.

This chain uses TRBV6-2 or TRBV6-3 with TRBJ2-2, with D possibly TRBD1 on 6 matching bases. Per germline, CDR1 MNHEY and CDR2 SVGEGT. This CDR3 has 14 residues. Trimming stripped 6 bases from V and 5 bases from J, with 13 bases between. CDR3 residues: CASRSGGGTGELFF. The CDR3 DNA sequence: TGTGCCAGCAGAAGTGGGGGCGGAACCGGGGAGCTGTTTTTT.

The rearrangement joins TRBV12-3 or TRBV12-4 to TRBJ1-3; no clear D gene. Deletions cut 5 bases from V and 7 bases from J, with 9 bases between. The CDR3 runs 12 residues. The CDR3 loop reads CASSPVGNTIYF. The CDR3 nucleotides read TGTGCCAGCAGTCCAGTAGGCAACACCATATATTTT.

The V gene is TRBV7-3, the J gene TRBJ2-5, with D unresolved. Germline V CDR1 and CDR2: SGHTA, FQGTGA. The CDR3 is 13 amino acids. Deletions cut 5 bases from V and 5 bases from J, with 12 bases between. The CDR3 sequence is CASSLVPQETQYF. The CDR3 DNA is TGTGCCAGCAGCCTTGTGCCGCAGGAGACCCAGTACTTC.

This clonotype was seen a handful of times. The chain carries TRBV20-1 and TRBJ2-7; 12 bases are a match to TRBD2. The germline gives CDR1 DFQATT, CDR2 SNEGSKA (reference sequence). Germline trimming cut 3 bases from V and 3 bases from J; bases unmatched to any gene: 9. This CDR3 region has 16 residues. DNA for the CDR3: TGCAGTGCTAGTCCCGGACTAGCGGGAAATCTCTACGAGCAGTACTTC. This translates into CSASPGLAGNLYEQYF.

The V and J genes are TRBV20-1 and TRBJ1-1; D gene ambiguous. The CDR3 runs 17 residues. From germline, CDR1 is DFQATT and CDR2 SNEGSKA (reference sequence). With 0 bases removed from V and 11 bases from J, the gap between germline ends came to 28 bases. This chain's CDR3 is CSARDLTMGKRSAGAFF. As DNA, the CDR3 is TGCAGTGCTAGAGATCTTACTATGGGAAAAAGGAGTGCGGGGGCTTTCTTT.

This sequence joins TRBV5-1 and TRBJ2-5, with 15 nucleotides matching TRBD2. The CDR3 extends over 15 amino acids. Germline CDR1 reads SGHRS; CDR2 reads YFSETQ. Trimming cost V 5 bases and J 5 bases; bases outside gene matches: 4. This CDR3 reads CASSTGLAGGETQYF. In nucleotides, the CDR3 is TGCGCCAGCAGTACCGGACTAGCGGGAGGGGAGACCCAGTACTTC.

This sequence joins TRBV5-1 and TRBJ2-1; 12 bases align to TRBD2. The germline CDR1 and CDR2 sequences are SGHRS and YFSETQ. The CDR3 extends over 15 amino acids. With 3 bases clipped from V and 5 bases from J, the junction kept 3 bases outside the gene matches. CDR3 protein: CASSYLAGGDNEQFF. The CDR3 DNA reads TGCGCCAGCAGCTATCTAGCGGGAGGGGACAATGAGCAGTTCTTC.

The chain joins TRBV27 to TRBJ2-3; 10 bases fit TRBD2. This CDR3 contains 16 residues. Germline V gene sequence: CDR1 MNHEY, CDR2 SMNVEV (reference sequence). The junction had 5 bases not matched to a gene; V was cut back by 5 bases and J by 0 bases. The CDR3: CASSPLAGASTDTQYF. CDR3 bases: TGTGCCAGCAGTCCCCTAGCGGGGGCAAGCACAGATACGCAGTATTTT.

The chain is built from TRBV19 and TRBJ1-2; 9 bases match TRBD1. Germline CDR1 and CDR2: LNHDA and SQIVND (reference sequence). The CDR3 has 13 amino acids. V dropped 4 bases and J dropped 7; count of bases not matched to a gene: 4. This chain's CDR3 is CASSTTGGSGYTF. CDR3 sequence (DNA): TGTGCCAGTAGTACCACAGGGGGCAGTGGCTACACCTTC.

This rearrangement joins TRBV27 to TRBJ2-1; D remains ambiguous. V lost 2 bases to trimming and J lost 7 bases, with 15 bases between them. Germline-derived CDR1 and CDR2 are MNHEY and SMNVEV (reference sequence). The CDR3 runs 15 residues. In DNA, the CDR3 is TGTGCCAGCAGTTTAAGAGACTCGGTTTTTAATGAGCAGTTCTTC. Its translation: CASSLRDSVFNEQFF.

The chain joins TRBV20-1 to TRBJ2-2; a weak D match, TRBD2 (6 bases). CDR3 length: 14 amino acids. The germline V gene encodes CDR1 DFQATT and CDR2 SNEGSKA (reference sequence). Trimming left V 6 bases short and J 5 bases short, with 16 bases between. CDR3 DNA sequence: TGCAGTGCCGCCGCCCCCAGCGGGACCGGGGAGCTGTTTTTT. This codes for CSAAAPSGTGELFF.

This clonotype was observed a few times. The chain is built from TRBV20-1 and TRBJ2-5; possible D gene TRBD2, 5 bases. The V and J ends lost 6 bases and 2 bases respectively, with 10 bases between them. This CDR3 contains 12 residues. The V gene's germline CDR1 is DFQATT and CDR2 SNEGSKA (reference sequence). In DNA form, the CDR3 reads TGCAGTGCCGCCTGGGAGCAAGAGACCCAGTACTTC. Amino acid sequence: CSAAWEQETQYF.

The V call is TRBV27, the J call TRBJ2-1, with 8 bases aligning to TRBD2. Germline V CDR1 and CDR2: MNHEY, SMNVEV (reference sequence). CDR3 size: 16 residues. V shed 5 bases and J 4 bases; nucleotides not matched to a gene: 10. CDR3: CASSPDPPGGYNEQFF. DNA for the CDR3: TGTGCCAGCAGTCCCGATCCTCCGGGAGGGTACAATGAGCAGTTCTTC.

This rearrangement joins TRBV5-5 to TRBJ2-7; TRBD2 aligns across 8 bases. CDR3 length: 17 amino acids. The V and J ends lost 4 bases and 2 bases, in that order; junction bases with no gene match: 14. Germline loops: CDR1 SGHKS, CDR2 YYEKEE (reference sequence). The CDR3 DNA sequence: TGTGCCAGCAGCACAGAGCCCGTTTCGGGACTAGCCTACGAGCAGTACTTC. It specifies CASSTEPVSGLAYEQYF.